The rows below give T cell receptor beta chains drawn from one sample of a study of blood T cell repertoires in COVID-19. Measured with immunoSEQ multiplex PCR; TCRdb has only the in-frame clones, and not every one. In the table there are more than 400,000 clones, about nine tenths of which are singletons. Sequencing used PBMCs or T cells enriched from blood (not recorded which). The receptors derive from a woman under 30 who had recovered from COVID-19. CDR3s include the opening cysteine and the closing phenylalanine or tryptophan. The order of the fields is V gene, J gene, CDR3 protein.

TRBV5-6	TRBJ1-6	CASSLTAYNSPLHF
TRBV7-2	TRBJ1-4	CASSSWGGKGDEKLFF
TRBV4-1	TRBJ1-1	CASSQEGDRGPRTEAFF
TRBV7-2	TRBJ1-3	CASSLVWWGQGENTIYF
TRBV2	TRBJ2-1	CASKAGNYNEQFF
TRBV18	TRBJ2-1	CASSPPGGENNEQFF
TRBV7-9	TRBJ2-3	CASSTGLDTDTQYF
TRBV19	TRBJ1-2	CASSMEQNYGYTF
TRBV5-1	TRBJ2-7	CASSADSGGISYEQYF
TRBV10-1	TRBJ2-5	CASSESRGRQETQYF
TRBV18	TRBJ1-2	CASSPGGGFWNGYTF
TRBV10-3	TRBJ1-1	CAISEWEGDTEAFF
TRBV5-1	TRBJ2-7	CASSQRLAGGPSYEQYF
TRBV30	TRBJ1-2	CARREIDRYGYTF
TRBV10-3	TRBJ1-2	CAISAVTDSYGYTF
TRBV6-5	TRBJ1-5	CASTPGSGGNQPQHF
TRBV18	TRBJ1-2	CASSPSDGYTF
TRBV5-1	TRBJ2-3	CASSRTGFSTDTQYF
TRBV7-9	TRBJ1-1	CASSPATGPGDVNTEAFF
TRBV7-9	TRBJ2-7	CASSLAGSYEQYF
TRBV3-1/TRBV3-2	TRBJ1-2	CASGAGQGARDGYTF
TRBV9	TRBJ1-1	CASSPRGSSEAFF
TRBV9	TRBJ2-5	CASSFSGEQETQYF
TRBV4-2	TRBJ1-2	CASSQNGGAQGYTF
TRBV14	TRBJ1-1	CASSLVERTEAFF
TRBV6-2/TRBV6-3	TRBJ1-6	CASSYSRQEPSPLHF
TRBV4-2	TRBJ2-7	CASSPQGILYEQYF
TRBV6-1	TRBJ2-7	CASSARLGQGGSYEQYF
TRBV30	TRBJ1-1	CACYGTEAFF
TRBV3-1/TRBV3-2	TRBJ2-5	CASSQDYRGTGWSETQYF
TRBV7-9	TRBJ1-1	CASSLDRGNTEAFF
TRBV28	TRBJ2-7	CASNTPYPSYEQYF
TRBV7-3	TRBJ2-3	CASGARSTDTQYF
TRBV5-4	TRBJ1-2	CASSLKGDYGYTF
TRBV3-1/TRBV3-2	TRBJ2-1	CASSQGTGVRDYNEQFF
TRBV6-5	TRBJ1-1	CASRAVSDTEAFF
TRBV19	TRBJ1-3	CASRGAGTGNTIYF
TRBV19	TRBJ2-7	CASSTRQAYEQYF
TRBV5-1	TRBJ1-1	CASSPTQGVAMNTEAFF
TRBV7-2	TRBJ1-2	CASSPRAGSFNYGYTF
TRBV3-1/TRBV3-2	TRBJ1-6	CASSQDGGLVDNSPLHF
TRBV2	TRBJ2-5	CASRGAAQETQYF
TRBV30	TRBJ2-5	CACTGTGTGETQYF
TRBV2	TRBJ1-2	CASSETGYGYTF
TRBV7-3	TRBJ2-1	CASSLTSGAGSEQFF
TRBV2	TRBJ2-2	CASRLLASSTGELFF
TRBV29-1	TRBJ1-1	CSSEAGTSIGEAFF
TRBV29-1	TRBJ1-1	CSVSSRTPNEAFF
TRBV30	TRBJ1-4	CAWSVGQRNEKLFF
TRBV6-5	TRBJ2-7	CASSQTGTGPYEQYF
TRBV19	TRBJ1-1	CASSQRGEVKTEAFF
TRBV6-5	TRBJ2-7	CASSYSRGGVQYF
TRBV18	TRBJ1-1	CASSQAVGGYILMNTEAFF
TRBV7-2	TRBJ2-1	CASSLWTARDEQFF
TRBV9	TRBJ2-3	CASSPGGPRDTQYF
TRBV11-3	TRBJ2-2	CASSRGTSGNTGELFF
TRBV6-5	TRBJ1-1	CASHSGSGSEAFF
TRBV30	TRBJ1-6	CAWRGLQGIFTLHF
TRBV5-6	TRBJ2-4	CASSLGQGVSIQYF